This T cell receptor beta chain was sequenced in a study of T cells in localized non-small cell lung cancer. Findings of the study overall: Clonality peaked in uninvolved adjacent lung rather than tumor. Heterogeneity stays possible, as sequencing covered only one tumor region. An association was observed between higher blood T cell density and longer overall survival. Paired adjacent lung recovered a median around 52 of the top 100 tumor clones.

As concerns this clone: Its antigen is still unknown.

Sequencing used immunoSEQ multiplex PCR; TCRdb keeps in-frame clones, though not all of them. This table holds about 26,000 clones, approximately 78% found once. Germline-derived CDR1 and CDR2 are MNHEY and SVGAGI. V lost 6 bases to trimming and J lost 3 bases, with 11 bases between them. CDR3 length: 13 residues. V is TRBV6-5 and J is TRBJ1-1, with a tentative D call TRBD1 (6 bases). The TCR comes from a woman aged 40-69 years with stage I lung adenocarcinoma. The sample consisted of peripheral blood, taken before any cancer treatment. Here the CDR3 reads CASRPDSYTEAFF. The DNA of the CDR3 is TGTGCCAGCAGACCGGACAGTTACACTGAAGCTTTCTTT.